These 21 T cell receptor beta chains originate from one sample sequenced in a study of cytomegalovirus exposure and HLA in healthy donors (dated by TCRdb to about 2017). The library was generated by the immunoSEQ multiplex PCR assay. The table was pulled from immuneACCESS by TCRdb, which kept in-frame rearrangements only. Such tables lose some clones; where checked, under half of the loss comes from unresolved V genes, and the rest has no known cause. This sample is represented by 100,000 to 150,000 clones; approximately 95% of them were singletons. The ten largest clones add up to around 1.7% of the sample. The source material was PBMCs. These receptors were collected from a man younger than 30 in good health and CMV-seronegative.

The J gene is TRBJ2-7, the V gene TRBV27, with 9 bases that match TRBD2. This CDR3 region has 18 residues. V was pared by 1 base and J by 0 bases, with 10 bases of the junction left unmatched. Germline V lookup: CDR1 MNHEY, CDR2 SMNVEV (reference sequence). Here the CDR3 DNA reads TGTGCCAGCAGTTTATGGGCAGCGGGAGGCTCGCTCTCCTACGAGCAGTACTTC. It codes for CASSLWAAGGSLSYEQYF.

The CDR3: CSVVVRQLKNIQYF. The CDR3 DNA reads TGCAGCGTTGTCGTGAGACAGCTAAAAAACATTCAGTACTTC. The genes are TRBV29-1 and TRBJ2-4; D possibly corresponds to TRBD1 (5 bases). Germline CDR1 is SQVTM and CDR2 is ANQGSEA. The V end lost 4 bases, the J end lost 4 bases, and 14 bases lay between the germline ends. CDR3 size: 14 residues. Using reference TRBV29-1 and TRBJ2-4 for the parts outside the CDR3, the full variable domain is SAVISQKPSRDICQRGTSLTIQCQVDSQVTMMFWYRQQPGQSLTLIATANQGSEATYESGFVIDKFPISRPNLTFSTLTVSNMSPEDSSIYLCSVVVRQLKNIQYFGAGTRLSVL.

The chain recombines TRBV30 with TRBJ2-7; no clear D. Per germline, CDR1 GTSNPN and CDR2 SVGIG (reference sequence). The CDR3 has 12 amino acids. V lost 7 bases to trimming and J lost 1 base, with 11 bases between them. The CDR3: CASTWRSYEQYF. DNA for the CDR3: TGTGCCTCGACTTGGCGGTCCTACGAGCAGTACTTC.

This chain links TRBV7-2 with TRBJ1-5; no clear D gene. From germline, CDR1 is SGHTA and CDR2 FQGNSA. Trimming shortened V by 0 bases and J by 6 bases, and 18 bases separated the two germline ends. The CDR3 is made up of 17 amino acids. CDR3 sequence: CASSLAPGIRWSQPQHF. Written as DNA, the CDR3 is TGTGCCAGCAGCTTAGCGCCGGGGATCCGATGGAGTCAGCCCCAGCATTTT. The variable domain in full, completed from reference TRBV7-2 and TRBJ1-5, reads GAGVSQSPSNKVTEKGKDVELRCDPISGHTALYWYRQSLGQGLEFLIYFQGNSAPDKSGLPSDRFSAERTGGSVSTLTIQRTQQEDSAVYLCASSLAPGIRWSQPQHFGDGTRLSIL.

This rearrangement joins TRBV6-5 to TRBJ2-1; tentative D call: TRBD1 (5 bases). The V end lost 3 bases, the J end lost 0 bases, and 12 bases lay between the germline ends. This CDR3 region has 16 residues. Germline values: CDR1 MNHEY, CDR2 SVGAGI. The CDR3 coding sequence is TGTGCCAGCAGTTATCTGGGGCATTCCTCCTACAATGAGCAGTTCTTC. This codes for CASSYLGHSSYNEQFF.

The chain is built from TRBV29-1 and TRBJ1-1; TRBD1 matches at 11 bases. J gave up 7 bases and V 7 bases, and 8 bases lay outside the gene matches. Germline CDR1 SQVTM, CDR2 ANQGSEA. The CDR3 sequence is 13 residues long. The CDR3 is CSAQGQGAGEAFF. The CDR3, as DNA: TGCAGCGCTCAAGGACAGGGGGCTGGTGAAGCTTTCTTT.

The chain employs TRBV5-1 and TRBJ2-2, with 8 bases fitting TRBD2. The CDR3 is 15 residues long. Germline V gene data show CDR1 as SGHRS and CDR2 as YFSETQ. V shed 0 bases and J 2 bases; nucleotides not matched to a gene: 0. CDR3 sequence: CASSLGTSNTGELFF. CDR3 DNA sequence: TGCGCCAGCAGCTTGGGGACTAGCAACACCGGGGAGCTGTTTTTT. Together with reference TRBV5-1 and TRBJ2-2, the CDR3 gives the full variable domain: KAGVTQTPRYLIKTRGQQVTLSCSPISGHRSVSWYQQTPGQGLQFLFEYFSETQRNKGNFPGRFSGRQFSNSRSEMNVSTLELGDSALYLCASSLGTSNTGELFFGEGSRLTVL.

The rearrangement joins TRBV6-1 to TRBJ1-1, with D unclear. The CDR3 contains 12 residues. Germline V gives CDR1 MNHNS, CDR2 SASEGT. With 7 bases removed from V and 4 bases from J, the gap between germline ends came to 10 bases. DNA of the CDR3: TGTGCCAGCATTCTTAGAAGCACTGAAGCTTTCTTT. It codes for CASILRSTEAFF.

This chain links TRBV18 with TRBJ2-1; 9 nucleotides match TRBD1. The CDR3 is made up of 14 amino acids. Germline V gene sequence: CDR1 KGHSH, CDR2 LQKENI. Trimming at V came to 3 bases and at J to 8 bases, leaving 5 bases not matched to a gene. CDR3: CASSPSGQGYEQFF. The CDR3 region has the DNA TGTGCCAGCTCACCGTCGGGACAGGGTTATGAGCAGTTCTTC. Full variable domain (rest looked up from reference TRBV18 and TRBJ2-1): NAGVMQNPRHLVRRRGQEARLRCSPMKGHSHVYWYRQLPEEGLKFMVYLQKENIIDESGMPKERFSAEFPKEGPSILRIQQVVRGDSAAYFCASSPSGQGYEQFFGPGTRLTVL.

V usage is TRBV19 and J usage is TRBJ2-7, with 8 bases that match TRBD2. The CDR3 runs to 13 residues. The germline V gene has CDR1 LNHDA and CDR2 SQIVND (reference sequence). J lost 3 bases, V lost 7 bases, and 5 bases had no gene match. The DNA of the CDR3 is TGTGCCAGTACCTTCGCGGGAGGCTACGAGCAGTACTTC. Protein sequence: CASTFAGGYEQYF. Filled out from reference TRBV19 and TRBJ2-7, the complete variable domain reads DGGITQSPKYLFRKEGQNVTLSCEQNLNHDAMYWYRQDPGQGLRLIYYSQIVNDFQKGDIAEGYSVSREKKESFPLTVTSAQKNPTAFYLCASTFAGGYEQYFGPGTRLTVT.

This CDR3 reads CASSWGLAGGGEQYF. In nucleotides, the CDR3 is TGTGCCAGCAGCTGGGGACTAGCGGGAGGCGGCGAGCAGTACTTC. The chain is built from TRBV11-1 and TRBJ2-7, with 15 bases lining up with TRBD2. The CDR3 extends over 15 amino acids. Trimming removed 4 bases from V and 6 bases from J; junction bases left unmatched: 4. Germline CDR1 and CDR2: SGHAT and FQDESV (reference sequence).

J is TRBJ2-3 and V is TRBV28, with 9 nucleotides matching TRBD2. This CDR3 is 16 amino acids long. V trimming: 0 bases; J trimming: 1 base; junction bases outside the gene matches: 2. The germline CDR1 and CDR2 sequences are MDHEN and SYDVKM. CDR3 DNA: TGTGCCAGCAGTTTATGGACTAGCGGACGCACAGATACGCAGTATTTT. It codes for CASSLWTSGRTDTQYF.

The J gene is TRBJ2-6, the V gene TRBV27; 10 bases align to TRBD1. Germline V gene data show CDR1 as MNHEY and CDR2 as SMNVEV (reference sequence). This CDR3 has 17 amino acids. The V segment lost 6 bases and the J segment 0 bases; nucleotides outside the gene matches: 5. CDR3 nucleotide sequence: TGTGCCAGCAGCAGGGACAGGGGAGACTCTGGGGCCAACGTCCTGACTTTC. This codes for CASSRDRGDSGANVLTF.

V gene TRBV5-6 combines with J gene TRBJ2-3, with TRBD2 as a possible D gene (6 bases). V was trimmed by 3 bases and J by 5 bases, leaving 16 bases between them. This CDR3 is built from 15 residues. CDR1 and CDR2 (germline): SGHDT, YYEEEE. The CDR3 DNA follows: TGTGCCAGCAGCTCCGGGACTTTTCTTGGAGATACGCAGTATTTT. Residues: CASSSGTFLGDTQYF.

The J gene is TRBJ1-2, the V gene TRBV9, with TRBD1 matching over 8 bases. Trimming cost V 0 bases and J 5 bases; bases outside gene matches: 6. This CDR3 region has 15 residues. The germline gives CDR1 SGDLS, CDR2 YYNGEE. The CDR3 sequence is CASSVGAGGEYGYTF. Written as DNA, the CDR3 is TGTGCCAGCAGCGTAGGGGCAGGGGGCGAATATGGCTACACCTTC.

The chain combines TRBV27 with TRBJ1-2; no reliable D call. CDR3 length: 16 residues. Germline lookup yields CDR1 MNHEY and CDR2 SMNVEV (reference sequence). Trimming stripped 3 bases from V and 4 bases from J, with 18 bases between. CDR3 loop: CASSLSESRRLYGYTF. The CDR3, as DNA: TGTGCCAGCAGTTTGTCTGAATCGCGCAGGCTCTATGGCTACACCTTC.

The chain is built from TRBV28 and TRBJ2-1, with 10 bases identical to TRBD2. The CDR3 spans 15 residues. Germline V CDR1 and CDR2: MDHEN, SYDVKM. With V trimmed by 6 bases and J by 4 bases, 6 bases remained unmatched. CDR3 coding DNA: TGTGCCAGCAGCACCGGGACTAGCGATTACAATGAGCAGTTCTTC. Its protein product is CASSTGTSDYNEQFF.

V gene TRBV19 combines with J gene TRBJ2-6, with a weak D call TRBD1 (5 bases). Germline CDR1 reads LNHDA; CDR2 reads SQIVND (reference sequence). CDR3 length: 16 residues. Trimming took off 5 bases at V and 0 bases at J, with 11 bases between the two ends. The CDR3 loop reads CASSVYRNSGANVLTF. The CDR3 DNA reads TGTGCCAGTAGTGTTTACAGGAACTCTGGGGCCAACGTCCTGACTTTC.

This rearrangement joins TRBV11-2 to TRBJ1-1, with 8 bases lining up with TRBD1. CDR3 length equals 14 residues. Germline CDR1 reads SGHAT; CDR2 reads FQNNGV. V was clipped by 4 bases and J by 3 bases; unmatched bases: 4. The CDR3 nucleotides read TGTGCCAGCAGCTCTACGACAGGGGACACTGAAGCTTTCTTT. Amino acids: CASSSTTGDTEAFF.

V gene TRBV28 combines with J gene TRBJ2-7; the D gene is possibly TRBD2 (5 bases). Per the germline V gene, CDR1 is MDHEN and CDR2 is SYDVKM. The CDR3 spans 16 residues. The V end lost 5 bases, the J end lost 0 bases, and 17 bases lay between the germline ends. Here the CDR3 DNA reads TGTGCCAGCAGTCCCCGTTTCGGGGATTTCTCCTACGAGCAGTACTTC. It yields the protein CASSPRFGDFSYEQYF.

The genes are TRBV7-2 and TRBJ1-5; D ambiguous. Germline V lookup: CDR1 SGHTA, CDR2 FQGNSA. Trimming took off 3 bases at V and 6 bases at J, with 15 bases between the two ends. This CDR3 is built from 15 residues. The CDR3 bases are TGTGCCAGCAGCTTCACCGGGAAAGGGAGTCAGCCCCAGCATTTT. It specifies CASSFTGKGSQPQHF.